Listed below are T cell receptor beta chains from one sample, sequenced in a study of blood T cell repertoires in COVID-19. Generated by immunoSEQ multiplex PCR, the TCRdb table keeps only in-frame clones and is missing some. The sample holds around 180,000 clones, over 75% seen once. Sequenced input: peripheral blood. These receptors were collected from a man aged 40-55 years with active or convalescent COVID-19. Each CDR3 is given with its conserved first and last residue. D genes are given only for firm matches. Rows may omit the clone size; those that give it use once, few, many or a size class.

clone_size j_call v_call d_call cdr3_aa cdr3_nt
once TRBJ2-7 TRBV4-1 . CASSQGQVFYEQYF TGCGCCAGCAGCCAAGGACAGGTTTTTTACGAGCAGTACTTC
. TRBJ1-1 TRBV5-1 . CASSSGVFMEAFF TGCGCCAGCAGCAGTGGAGTTTTTATGGAAGCTTTCTTT
. TRBJ2-7 TRBV2 TRBD1 CASTLDRGFYEQYF TGTGCCAGTACCTTGGACAGGGGGTTCTACGAGCAGTACTTC
. TRBJ1-1 TRBV27 TRBD1 CASSRPGQRTEAFF TGTGCCAGCAGCCGCCCGGGACAGCGCACTGAAGCTTTCTTT
. TRBJ1-2 TRBV5-4 . CASSLAGGGGYTF TGTGCCAGCAGCTTGGCGGGGGGTGGTGGCTACACCTTC
. TRBJ1-6 TRBV7-2 TRBD1 CASSLTGGPSPLHF TGTGCCAGCAGTCTGACAGGGGGGCCTTCACCCCTCCACTTT
once TRBJ2-1 TRBV6-4 TRBD1 CASSSQGASVNEQFF TGTGCCAGCAGTTCACAGGGGGCGTCGGTCAATGAGCAGTTCTTC
. TRBJ1-2 TRBV7-8 . CASSLARELVGRVDYGYTF TGTGCCAGCAGCTTAGCCCGCGAACTGGTAGGGAGAGTAGACTATGGCTACACCTTC
. TRBJ1-2 TRBV15 TRBD1 CATRNWGQGFNYGYTF TGTGCCACCAGAAATTGGGGACAGGGATTTAACTATGGCTACACCTTC
once TRBJ2-1 TRBV11-2 TRBD2 CASSDPGLAGTNEQFF TGTGCCAGCAGCGACCCGGGACTAGCGGGGACCAATGAGCAGTTCTTC
. TRBJ1-5 TRBV20-1 . CSASASGVSGYWSNQPQHF TGCAGTGCTAGTGCTTCGGGGGTCAGCGGGTATTGGAGCAATCAGCCCCAGCATTTT
once TRBJ2-1 TRBV5-4 TRBD2 CASSPGLAGGVSNEQFF TGTGCCAGCAGCCCTGGACTAGCGGGGGGGGTGTCCAATGAGCAGTTCTTC
few TRBJ1-3 TRBV28 . CASSFGGPGNTIYF TGTGCCAGCAGTTTCGGGGGTCCTGGAAACACCATATATTTT
. TRBJ2-2 TRBV19 . CASRTTWNTGELFF TGTGCCAGTAGAACCACTTGGAACACCGGGGAGCTGTTTTTT
. TRBJ1-2 TRBV7-3 . CASSPGTGAANYGYTF TGTGCCAGCAGCCCCGGGACGGGAGCTGCTAACTATGGCTACACCTTC
. TRBJ2-4 TRBV19 TRBD1 CASSITGGGSNIQYF TGTGCCAGTAGTATAACAGGGGGCGGATCAAACATTCAGTACTTC
. TRBJ1-2 TRBV19 TRBD1 CASSIGQGLGYGYTF TGTGCCAGTAGTATCGGACAGGGTTTGGGATATGGCTACACCTTC
many TRBJ1-2 TRBV12-3/TRBV12-4 TRBD1 CASHRGGGYTF TGTGCCAGCCACAGGGGAGGAGGCTACACCTTC
. TRBJ1-5 TRBV15 TRBD1 CATSSGTGYSNQPQHF TGTGCCACCAGCAGTGGGACAGGATATAGCAATCAGCCCCAGCATTTT
. TRBJ1-2 TRBV11-2 TRBD1 CASSLVGDRGRFGYTF TGTGCCAGCAGCTTAGTGGGCGACAGGGGGCGATTTGGCTACACCTTC
. TRBJ1-3 TRBV28 TRBD1 CASSPLRQGFGAGNTIYF TGTGCCAGCAGTCCACTTAGACAGGGTTTCGGGGCTGGAAACACCATATATTTT
. TRBJ1-1 TRBV3-1/TRBV3-2 . CASSHPGGRTEAFF TGTGCCAGCAGCCACCCAGGAGGGCGCACTGAAGCTTTCTTT
. TRBJ1-2 TRBV29-1 TRBD1 CSAGDSRGYTF TGCAGCGCTGGGGACAGTCGTGGCTACACCTTC
. TRBJ1-1 TRBV29-1 TRBD1 CSARTGATEAFF TGCAGCGCCCGGACAGGGGCCACTGAAGCTTTCTTT